This T cell receptor beta chain was recorded in a study of tumor-infiltrating lymphocytes in primary liver carcinoma listed by TCRdb under 2017. Background for the entire study: Between November 2015 and 2016, roughly five patients in China with histopathologically diagnosed primary liver carcinoma had their tumors surgically resected. The five patients, three men and two women aged 30 to 69 years, had hepatocellular carcinoma (four) or combined HCC and intrahepatic cholangiocarcinoma (one). The tumors of the five patients were staged as T1-T3 N0M0, with maximum diameters ranging from roughly 4.2 to 11 cm. Each sample produced roughly 3.65 to 7.13 million productive TCRbeta reads, and read depth showed no significant difference between tissue types. For each liver tumor, the study sampled five regions along with adjacent normal tissue and blood, and applied TCRbeta repertoire sequencing, expression microarrays and whole-exome sequencing. A total of about 35 specimens from 5 patients, comprising some 25 tumor regions, 5 adjacent noncancerous liver tissues and 5 peripheral blood samples, were covered by TCRbeta repertoire sequencing. Technical replicate repertoires showed high reproducibility, with mean shared-clone rates around 0.9 and correlation coefficients above 0.95.

To note about this clonotype: Its antigen is unknown. Base qualities were left out, and no much larger clone turns up one base away.

V drops 2 bases and J drops 2 bases, leaving 8 bases in between. CDR1 and CDR2, per the germline V gene, are SGHDT and YYEEEE. Including the terminal cysteine and phenylalanine, the CDR3 comprises 14 residues. The read is trimmed to its CDR3 DNA, 42 bases read in frame from base 1. Broad study findings and their caveats: Compared with blood, tumors had a significantly larger share of the repertoire taken up by the top 250 clones (p = 0.039). Consistent with antigen-driven expansion, pairs of tumor regions showed higher repertoire overlap (mean roughly 36%) than either tumor-adjacent pairs (around 17%) or tumor-blood pairs (roughly 14%). Because the samples were bulk and unsorted, CD4+ and CD8+ T cell repertoires could not be compared. Because sequencing covered only the TCR beta chain and unpaired alpha chains were not captured, true repertoire diversity is likely underestimated. Only a few patients were included in the study, and the authors note that the findings should be validated in a larger study.

Starting from around 500 ng total RNA, TCRbeta-specific cDNA was produced by reverse transcription with a constant-region primer and ProtoScript II reverse transcriptase. Three nested multiplex PCR rounds, following a slightly modified ARM-PCR procedure, were used to build the TCRbeta libraries. Each of the first two PCR rounds ran for about 10 cycles using multiplex TRBV1-TRBV30 forward primers together with a Cbeta reverse primer. Sample barcodes and Illumina adapters were added in a final 25-cycle PCR using Deep VentR polymerase. Before sequencing, amplicons of 200-500 bp were purified from gel using a QIAquick gel extraction kit. TCRbeta amplicons were sequenced on an Illumina HiSeq 2500 with 250-bp paired-end reads. Regarding the original processing steps: To recover full CDR3 sequences, reads were quality-trimmed using Trimmomatic v0.33 and paired reads were then merged using FLASH v1.2.11. MiGEC v1.2.1b assigned V, D and J germline segments to the rearranged TCRbeta sequences. VDJtools v1.0.0 computed clonotype statistics and Shannon-Wiener diversity indices. To cut down on sampling bias, every analysis after diversity analysis relied on just the 250 most abundant clonotypes from each sample. TCRdb applied fastp at Q25 and MiXCR to the public reads, then kept only in-frame beta chains. One record per CDR3 amino acid sequence lists the most common genes and DNA. What appears here as the V and J calls and clone size reflects TCRdb's work, not the paper's. This sample holds about 330,000 distinct CDR3 sequences; 65% were observed only once. Of the sample, about 6.5% is held by the ten largest clones.

TRIzol reagent was used to extract blood RNA from unsorted whole blood, while the DNeasy Blood & Tissue kit provided the germline DNA. Patients had chronic HBV infection and were treatment-naive at sampling. Before surgery, four milliliters of peripheral blood were collected into K2EDTA tubes. The sequence was collected from a man aged 40-55 years with primary liver carcinoma and hepatitis B virus infection. The sequenced sample consisted of peripheral blood. The chain is encoded by TRBV5-6 joined to TRBJ2-4; too little of a D gene remains to name it. The sequence in DNA is TGTGCCAGCAGCTTAAGCTTGACCAAAAACATTCAGTACTTC. It translates to CASSLSLTKNIQYF. The full variable domain, with segments outside the CDR3 supplied by the reference TRBV5-6 and TRBJ2-4 proteins, appears as DAGVTQSPTHLIKTRGQQVTLRCSPKSGHDTVSWYQQALGQGPQFIFQYYEEEERQRGNFPDRFSGHQFPNYSSELNVNALLLGDSALYLCASSLSLTKNIQYFGAGTRLSVL.